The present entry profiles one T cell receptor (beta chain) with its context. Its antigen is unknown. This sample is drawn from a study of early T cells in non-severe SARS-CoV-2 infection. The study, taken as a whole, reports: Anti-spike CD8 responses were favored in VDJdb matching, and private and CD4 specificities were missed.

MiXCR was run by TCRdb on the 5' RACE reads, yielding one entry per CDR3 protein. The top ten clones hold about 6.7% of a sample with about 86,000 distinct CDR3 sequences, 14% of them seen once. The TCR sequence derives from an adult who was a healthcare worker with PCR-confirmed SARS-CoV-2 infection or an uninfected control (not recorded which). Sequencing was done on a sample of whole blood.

In DNA form, the CDR3 reads TGTGCCAGCAAGGGGGGACTGGCCCCCTACGAGCAGTACTTC. Translated, it gives CASKGGLAPYEQYF. This rearrangement joins TRBV6-5 to TRBJ2-7, with D perhaps given as TRBD1 or TRBD2 (6 bases each). This CDR3 region has 14 residues. The germline CDR1 and CDR2 sequences are MNHEY and SVGAGI. V dropped 7 bases and J dropped 2 bases, with 15 bases sitting between them.